The 21 T cell receptor beta chains reported below all come from one sample, sequenced in a study of shared clonotypes between healthy human individuals. This table comes from immunoSEQ multiplex PCR, and its TCRdb copy is limited to in-frame clones, with some not included. Of about 2.1 million clones listed, about 92% are singletons. Terminally differentiated effector memory CD45RA+ cells were excluded from the naive CD8 cells, which were CD45RO-negative and positively selected for CCR7. Sequencing was done on a sample of naive CD8+ T cells from PBMCs. These receptors came from a man between 18 and 35 years old in good health. Some clones in this sample may be carry-over from other donors' samples.

The chain has TRBV9 and TRBJ2-2; D may be TRBD2 (5 bases). The V end lost 1 base, the J end lost 5 bases, and 12 bases lay between the germline ends. Germline V gene sequence: CDR1 SGDLS, CDR2 YYNGEE. The CDR3 is 15 amino acids. The CDR3 DNA reads TGTGCCAGCAGCGTACGGGAAAGTAGGACCGGGGAGCTGTTTTTT. It encodes CASSVRESRTGELFF.

This sequence joins TRBV6-5 and TRBJ2-1; TRBD2 agrees at 14 bases. CDR1 and CDR2 from the germline V gene are MNHEY and SVGAGI. V shed 0 bases, J shed 9 bases, and the junction held 1 base outside the gene matches. The CDR3 contains 15 residues. In DNA form, the CDR3 reads TGTGCCAGCAGTTACTCGACTAGCGGGGGGGGTGAGCAGTTCTTC. This encodes CASSYSTSGGGEQFF.

The chain uses TRBV27 and TRBJ2-7; unclear D gene. CDR3 length: 15 amino acids. Germline V gene data show CDR1 as MNHEY and CDR2 as SMNVEV (reference sequence). The V and J ends lost 0 bases and 4 bases respectively, with 13 bases between them. The CDR3 protein is CASSLSGWWPYEQYF. The CDR3 DNA reads TGTGCCAGCAGTTTATCAGGGTGGTGGCCTTACGAGCAGTACTTC.

This clone was found once. This sequence joins TRBV27 and TRBJ1-1, with a tentative D call TRBD1 (6 bases). V lost 5 bases and J lost 2, with 12 bases in between. CDR1 MNHEY and CDR2 SMNVEV come from the germline V gene (reference sequence). The CDR3 loop spans 14 amino acids. CDR3 residues: CASSTGHPNTEAFF. DNA of the CDR3: TGTGCCAGCAGTACGGGACACCCCAACACTGAAGCTTTCTTT.

V is TRBV9 and J is TRBJ2-6; the D is unclear. This CDR3 spans 15 amino acids. Trimming removed 2 bases from V and 2 bases from J, with 8 bases in between. Per the germline V gene, CDR1 is SGDLS and CDR2 is YYNGEE. CDR3 bases: TGTGCCAGCAGCGTGACGCCTACTGGGGCCAACGTCCTGACTTTC. Its translation: CASSVTPTGANVLTF. Drawing the rest from reference TRBV9 and TRBJ2-6, the complete variable domain is DSGVTQTPKHLITATGQRVTLRCSPRSGDLSVYWYQQSLDQGLQFLIQYYNGEERAKGNILERFSAQQFPDLHSELNLSSLELGDSALYFCASSVTPTGANVLTFGAGSRLTVL.

The rearrangement joins TRBV29-1 to TRBJ2-2; 11 bases line up with TRBD2. This CDR3 contains 15 residues. Germline CDR1 is SQVTM and CDR2 is ANQGSEA. Germline trimming cut 0 bases from V and 7 bases from J; bases unmatched to any gene: 4. The CDR3 sequence: CSVEDPSGRFGELFF. The CDR3 bases are TGCAGCGTTGAAGATCCTAGCGGGAGGTTCGGGGAGCTGTTTTTT.

The chain couples TRBV7-9 to TRBJ2-1; D not resolved. V was pared by 5 bases and J by 2 bases, with 16 bases between. Germline CDR1 reads SEHNR; CDR2 reads FQNEAQ (reference sequence). The CDR3 loop spans 16 amino acids. The CDR3 DNA reads as TGTGCCAGCAGCGTCCTCCAAGGGTTACCCTACAATGAGCAGTTCTTC. Its translation: CASSVLQGLPYNEQFF.

J is TRBJ1-1 and V is TRBV11-2, with 8 positions matching TRBD1. This CDR3 region has 17 residues. V dropped 0 bases and J dropped 1; count of bases not matched to a gene: 7. Germline loops: CDR1 SGHAT, CDR2 FQNNGV. This chain's CDR3 is CASSLDRTTGGNTEAFF. The CDR3, as DNA: TGTGCCAGCAGCTTAGATCGGACCACAGGGGGGAACACTGAAGCTTTCTTT.

The rearrangement joins TRBV7-6 to TRBJ1-4; D gene unclear. Trimming pared 0 bases from V and 6 bases from J, leaving 14 bases between. Germline CDR1 is SGHVS and CDR2 is FNYEAQ. The length of the CDR3 is 16 residues. Here the CDR3 reads CASSLAKGRADEKLFF. As DNA, the CDR3 is TGTGCCAGCAGCTTAGCCAAGGGAAGAGCGGATGAAAAACTGTTTTTT. Full variable domain (rest looked up from reference TRBV7-6 and TRBJ1-4): GAGVSQSPRYKVTKRGQDVALRCDPISGHVSLYWYRQALGQGPEFLTYFNYEAQQDKSGLPNDRFSAERPEGSISTLTIQRTEQRDSAMYRCASSLAKGRADEKLFFGSGTQLSVL.

V usage is TRBV7-9 and J usage is TRBJ1-1; D possibly corresponds to TRBD1 (6 bases). CDR1 SEHNR and CDR2 FQNEAQ come from the germline V gene (reference sequence). The CDR3 consists of 14 residues. V lost 1 base to trimming and J lost 10 bases, with 16 bases between them. CDR3 loop: CASSLDPGAPRAFF. CDR3 in DNA: TGTGCCAGCAGCTTAGACCCAGGGGCCCCGAGAGCTTTCTTT. Full variable domain (outside the CDR3, taken from reference TRBV7-9 and TRBJ1-1): DTGVSQNPRHKITKRGQNVTFRCDPISEHNRLYWYRQTLGQGPEFLTYFQNEAQLEKSRLLSDRFSAERPKGSFSTLEIQRTEQGDSAMYLCASSLDPGAPRAFFGQGTRLTVV.

The rearrangement joins TRBV19 to TRBJ1-4; 11 bases are a match to TRBD1. The germline CDR1 and CDR2 sequences are LNHDA and SQIVND (reference sequence). The CDR3 length is 18 residues. J lost 10 bases, V lost 5 bases, and 18 bases had no gene match. The CDR3 DNA sequence: TGTGCCAGTAGTGCGCTCCGGGACAGGGGGAACGACCGTGGAAAACTGTTTTTT. Protein sequence: CASSALRDRGNDRGKLFF. Variable domain in full (rest from reference TRBV19 and TRBJ1-4): DGGITQSPKYLFRKEGQNVTLSCEQNLNHDAMYWYRQDPGQGLRLIYYSQIVNDFQKGDIAEGYSVSREKKESFPLTVTSAQKNPTAFYLCASSALRDRGNDRGKLFFGSGTQLSVL.

This chain connects TRBV27 to TRBJ2-7, with a weak D call TRBD2 (6 bases). With 3 bases removed from V and 5 bases from J, the gap between germline ends came to 20 bases. Germline V gene lookup returns CDR1 MNHEY and CDR2 SMNVEV (reference sequence). The CDR3 consists of 16 residues. The CDR3 DNA is TGTGCCAGCAGTTTTTCCCCGGGACTCCTACCCCACGAGCAGTACTTC. Translating it yields CASSFSPGLLPHEQYF.

J is TRBJ2-7 and V is TRBV5-6; 9 bases fit TRBD2. V lost 1 base to trimming and J lost 2 bases; unmatched junction nucleotides: 4. CDR3 length: 15 amino acids. CDR1 SGHDT and CDR2 YYEEEE come from the germline V gene. The CDR3 loop reads CASSLWLAGAYEQYF. For the CDR3, the DNA is TGTGCCAGCAGCTTGTGGTTAGCGGGAGCCTACGAGCAGTACTTC.

The V gene is TRBV5-6, the J gene TRBJ2-7; a weak D match, TRBD1 (5 bases). CDR3 size: 16 residues. Trimming cost V 1 base and J 4 bases, with 18 bases left between them. Germline V gives CDR1 SGHDT, CDR2 YYEEEE. CDR3 bases: TGTGCCAGCAGCTTGATATTAGAAGGGGAAGGGTACGAGCAGTACTTC. Translating it yields CASSLILEGEGYEQYF.

CDR3 amino acids: CASSGRLAGYNEQFF. DNA of the CDR3: TGTGCCAGCAGCGGCAGACTAGCGGGCTACAATGAGCAGTTCTTC. The V and J genes are TRBV13 and TRBJ2-1, with 10 bases identical to TRBD2. Germline V gives CDR1 PRHDT, CDR2 FYEKMQ (reference sequence). J lost 3 bases, V lost 5 bases, and 4 bases had no gene match. This CDR3 comprises 15 residues.

This clone was picked up one time. This chain uses TRBV19 with TRBJ2-1, with 8 bases that match TRBD1. With V trimmed by 8 bases and J by 15 bases, 15 bases remained unmatched. Germline V gives CDR1 LNHDA, CDR2 SQIVND (reference sequence). The CDR3 is made up of 13 amino acids. The CDR3 sequence: CASAPTQGTGGFF. As DNA, the CDR3 is TGTGCCAGTGCCCCAACCCAGGGGACAGGCGGGTTCTTC.

The chain combines TRBV6-1 with TRBJ1-2; no reliable D call. With 7 bases removed from V and 6 bases from J, the gap between germline ends came to 9 bases. Germline lookup yields CDR1 MNHNS and CDR2 SASEGT. The CDR3 sequence is 11 residues long. The CDR3 region has the DNA TGTGCCAGCACTTTGCCGAATGGCTACACCTTC. This codes for CASTLPNGYTF.

CDR3 protein: CASSQGVVLGREGTQYF. The CDR3 bases are TGTGCCAGCAGCCAAGGCGTTGTGTTGGGAAGAGAAGGGACCCAGTACTTC. This chain links TRBV4-2 with TRBJ2-5; D is ambiguous. Trimming left V 1 base short and J 7 bases short, with 22 bases between. The CDR3 extends over 17 amino acids. The germline gives CDR1 LGHNA, CDR2 YNFKEQ.

The CDR3: CASRSGSEGQETQYF. The CDR3 coding sequence is TGTGCCAGCAGGAGCGGGAGTGAGGGTCAAGAGACCCAGTACTTC. V usage is TRBV11-3 and J usage is TRBJ2-5, with TRBD2 matching 8 bases. Germline V gives CDR1 SGHNT, CDR2 YENEEA. This CDR3 comprises 15 residues. After removal of 6 bases from V and 2 bases from J, the junction contained 8 bases not matched to a gene.

The CDR3 sequence is CASSSGTASLDTQYF. The CDR3 nucleotides read TGTGCCAGCAGCTCCGGGACAGCCTCACTAGATACGCAGTATTTT. The chain carries TRBV7-8 and TRBJ2-3, with 7 bases lining up with TRBD1. J was trimmed by 5 bases and V by 4 bases; bases with no gene match: 9. CDR1 is SGHVS, CDR2 FQNEAQ, per germline. The CDR3 has 15 residues.

The chain employs TRBV11-2 and TRBJ2-2; D is undetermined. The CDR3 consists of 18 residues. Trimming shortened V by 1 base and J by 0 bases, and 15 bases separated the two germline ends. The V gene's germline CDR1 is SGHAT and CDR2 FQNNGV. CDR3 sequence reads: CASSLGLSAKSNTGELFF. CDR3 nucleotide sequence: TGTGCCAGCAGCTTAGGCCTTTCTGCAAAATCGAACACCGGGGAGCTGTTTTTT.